This TCR beta chain was identified in a study of CD8+ T cells in alopecia areata. Turning to the study itself: Each day, treated patients took oral tofacitinib twice, at 5 to 10 mg per dose. Patients given treatment had severity scored by the percentage of scalp area affected.

The V and J ends lost 0 bases and 4 bases respectively, with 12 bases between them. The V gene's germline CDR1 is MGHRA and CDR2 YSYEKL. The CDR3 spans 15 residues. The treatment: oral pan-JAK inhibitor, 5-10 mg twice daily. CD4+ and CD8+ T cells were sorted from PBMCs. In this sample, this clone turned up a few times. The sequencing template was cDNA reverse transcribed from extracted RNA. The repertoire was sequenced with immunoSEQ multiplex PCR; TCRdb's copy has only in-frame clones and lacks some. This table has approximately 150,000 clones, 55% to 75% appearing once. The material was CD4+ T cells sorted from blood, obtained at week 24, from a patient treated with tofacitinib. This receptor was obtained from a human donor with alopecia areata. The rearrangement links TRBV4-1 to TRBJ1-2; D not resolved. CDR3 DNA sequence: TGCGCCAGCAGCCAAGAGGTGGCAGGCCCCTATGGCTACACCTTC. The encoded protein is CASSQEVAGPYGYTF.